This TCR beta chain was sequenced for a study of long-term antiretroviral therapy in people with HIV. The study's findings and limits: Unavailable data included ART adherence, viral resistance and therapy changes (switches in treatment).

Assay version v3.0 of immunoSEQ was used, and it was run at survey level. Assay used: immunoSEQ multiplex PCR; TCRdb lists only in-frame clones, some missing. The profile shows 28,000 or so clones, nearly 95% of them singletons. With respect to this clone: Its antigen is not identified.

Germline values: CDR1 SGHRS, CDR2 YFSETQ. This CDR3 comprises 19 residues. V gave up 2 bases and J gave up 4 bases, with 22 bases separating them. The chain employs TRBV5-1 and TRBJ2-6; either TRBD1 or TRBD2 may supply D (5 bases each). The clonotype originates from a man aged 40-50 years with HIV. The specimen comprised unsorted PBMCs, sampled 6.2 years after starting antiretroviral therapy. The CDR3 here is CASSFERGRGAGGANVLTF. The CDR3 coding sequence is TGCGCCAGCAGCTTCGAACGGGGAAGGGGAGCTGGAGGGGCCAACGTCCTGACTTTC.